The 17 T cell receptor beta chains listed next were all sequenced from one sample in a study of cytomegalovirus exposure and HLA in healthy donors. Researchers ran the PCR with 60 Vbeta and 13 Jbeta primers. Data came from immunoSEQ multiplex PCR; TCRdb stores just in-frame clones and leaves some out. Of about 200,000 clones listed, roughly 84% were seen once; the top ten hold about 1.4%. The sequenced sample consisted of PBMCs. The receptors come from a girl between 5 and 17 years old in good health and CMV-seronegative.

To note about this clone: An end of the junction does not agree with germline; a read error may underlie this. The V call is TRBV7-3, the J call TRBJ1-2, with TRBD1 matching over 7 bases. This CDR3 is built from 13 residues. From germline, CDR1 is SGHTA and CDR2 FQGTGA. CDR3 nucleotides: TGTGCCAGCAGCTTAACCTTCCGGGACAGCGTCGCCTTC. Translation gives CASSLTFRDSVAF.

V usage is TRBV30 and J usage is TRBJ1-1; TRBD1 agrees at 8 bases. Germline CDR1 is GTSNPN and CDR2 is SVGIG (reference sequence). V lost 5 bases and J lost 2; bases outside the gene matches: 16. CDR3 length equals 17 residues. CDR3 residues: CAWSPGQGRSHNTEAFF. Here the CDR3 DNA reads TGTGCCTGGTCACCCGGACAGGGCCGTTCCCACAACACTGAAGCTTTCTTT.

The chain is built from TRBV18 and TRBJ2-5; 9 nucleotides match TRBD2. Germline CDR1 and CDR2: KGHSH and LQKENI. After removal of 5 bases from V and 2 bases from J, the junction contained 6 bases not matched to a gene. The CDR3 spans 15 residues. Written as DNA, the CDR3 is TGTGCCAGCTCATCCGGACTAGCGTTTCAAGAGACCCAGTACTTC. Its translation: CASSSGLAFQETQYF.

A remark on this clone: The sample contains more than one DNA sequence encoding this CDR3. The chain employs TRBV5-4 and TRBJ2-5; 8 bases match TRBD1. The germline V gene encodes CDR1 SGHNT and CDR2 YYREEE (reference sequence). V was clipped by 4 bases and J by 2 bases; unmatched bases: 1. The CDR3 extends over 13 amino acids. CDR3 bases: TGTGCCAGCAGCAGGGACAGGCAAGAGACCCAGTACTTC. This gives the protein CASSRDRQETQYF.

The chain uses TRBV28 and TRBJ2-7; D remains ambiguous. Per the germline V gene, CDR1 is MDHEN and CDR2 is SYDVKM. Trimming took 3 bases from V and 3 from J, leaving 18 bases between them. The CDR3 spans 16 residues. The CDR3 DNA follows: TGTGCCAGCAGTTTTTTGGGCACCGCTGACGGCTACGAGCAGTACTTC. The encoded protein is CASSFLGTADGYEQYF.

The J gene is TRBJ1-1, the V gene TRBV19, with D perhaps matching TRBD1 (5 bases). The V gene lost 7 bases and the J gene lost 7 bases, with 13 bases spanning the gap. CDR1 and CDR2 (germline): LNHDA, SQIVND (reference sequence). This CDR3 comprises 12 residues. The CDR3 is CASTRATDEAFF. The DNA of the CDR3 is TGTGCCAGTACCCGAGCGACAGATGAAGCTTTCTTT.

This chain links TRBV6-1 with TRBJ2-3, with 7 bases identical to TRBD1. From germline, CDR1 is MNHNS and CDR2 SASEGT. J gave up 0 bases and V 5 bases, and 2 bases lay outside the gene matches. The CDR3 contains 14 residues. The CDR3 bases are TGTGCCAGCAGTAAGGGGGCCAGCACAGATACGCAGTATTTT. This codes for CASSKGASTDTQYF.

The rearrangement links TRBV27 to TRBJ2-7; 7 bases align to TRBD2. Trimming at V came to 6 bases and at J to 3 bases, leaving 20 bases not matched to a gene. Germline CDR1 reads MNHEY; CDR2 reads SMNVEV (reference sequence). The CDR3 totals 18 residues. CDR3 residues: CASRDGGRLSEQDYEQYF. The CDR3 DNA sequence: TGTGCCAGCAGAGACGGGGGGAGATTGAGCGAACAAGACTACGAGCAGTACTTC.

This sequence joins TRBV5-1 and TRBJ2-7, with 13 bases matching TRBD2. The CDR3 is 17 amino acids. Germline CDR1 and CDR2: SGHRS and YFSETQ. V shed 4 bases and J 0 bases; nucleotides not matched to a gene: 7. The CDR3 DNA follows: TGCGCCAGCAGCCCTCGGACTAGCGGGGGCTCCTCCTACGAGCAGTACTTC. Protein: CASSPRTSGGSSYEQYF. The full variable domain, completed using reference TRBV5-1 and TRBJ2-7, is KAGVTQTPRYLIKTRGQQVTLSCSPISGHRSVSWYQQTPGQGLQFLFEYFSETQRNKGNFPGRFSGRQFSNSRSEMNVSTLELGDSALYLCASSPRTSGGSSYEQYFGPGTRLTVT.

This chain links TRBV4-1 with TRBJ2-1, with 10 bases fitting TRBD1. Per germline, CDR1 MGHRA and CDR2 YSYEKL. The CDR3 is 15 amino acids. With V trimmed by 3 bases and J by 7 bases, 6 bases remained unmatched. CDR3 in DNA: TGCGCCAGCAGCCACGTAGGGACAGGGGTAAATGAGCAGTTCTTC. Its protein product is CASSHVGTGVNEQFF.

V and J are TRBV6-4 and TRBJ1-1; TRBD1 agrees at 9 bases. Germline CDR1 MRHNA, CDR2 SNTAGT. The CDR3 sequence is 16 residues long. Trimming at V came to 7 bases and at J to 5 bases, leaving 14 bases not matched to a gene. The CDR3 loop reads CASTGQGKTFLTEAFF. CDR3 bases: TGTGCCAGCACGGGACAGGGAAAAACCTTCCTAACTGAAGCTTTCTTT.

The V call is TRBV9, the J call TRBJ2-5; 15 positions match TRBD2. This CDR3 comprises 18 residues. Per germline, CDR1 SGDLS and CDR2 YYNGEE. V shed 1 base, J shed 5 bases, and the junction held 9 bases outside the gene matches. This CDR3 is CASSVSRTSGGAGETQYF. CDR3 coding DNA: TGTGCCAGCAGCGTATCCCGGACTAGCGGGGGGGCCGGTGAGACCCAGTACTTC. The full variable domain, with the rest looked up from reference TRBV9 and TRBJ2-5, is DSGVTQTPKHLITATGQRVTLRCSPRSGDLSVYWYQQSLDQGLQFLIQYYNGEERAKGNILERFSAQQFPDLHSELNLSSLELGDSALYFCASSVSRTSGGAGETQYFGPGTRLLVL.

This clone was seen a few times. V and J are TRBV19 and TRBJ1-2; 8 bases fit TRBD1. With 9 bases clipped from V and 3 bases from J, the junction kept 12 bases outside the gene matches. Germline V gives CDR1 LNHDA, CDR2 SQIVND (reference sequence). The CDR3 sequence is 15 residues long. CDR3 loop: CASRDLGQGDYGYTF. The DNA of the CDR3 is TGTGCCAGCCGCGACCTCGGACAGGGAGACTATGGCTACACCTTC.

The chain employs TRBV19 and TRBJ2-1; weak D call: TRBD1 (5 bases). Germline assignment: CDR1 LNHDA and CDR2 SQIVND (reference sequence). V lost 4 bases and J 10 bases, leaving 14 bases between the germline ends. The length of the CDR3 is 13 residues. The CDR3 DNA follows: TGTGCCAGTAGTACTCAGGGCCTGGGGGAGCAGTTCTTC. It yields the protein CASSTQGLGEQFF. The full variable domain, rest sourced from reference TRBV19 and TRBJ2-1, is DGGITQSPKYLFRKEGQNVTLSCEQNLNHDAMYWYRQDPGQGLRLIYYSQIVNDFQKGDIAEGYSVSREKKESFPLTVTSAQKNPTAFYLCASSTQGLGEQFFGPGTRLTVL.

This clone appeared once. V is TRBV7-9 and J is TRBJ2-7, with 7 bases identical to TRBD1. The CDR3 has 16 amino acids. J was trimmed by 3 bases and V by 5 bases; bases with no gene match: 13. Looked up from germline, CDR1 is SEHNR and CDR2 is FQNEAQ (reference sequence). The CDR3 nucleotides are TGTGCCAGCAGCCTACCCCGGGACAGTATAATCTACGAGCAGTACTTC. As protein: CASSLPRDSIIYEQYF.

The sample holds a few counts of this clone. At one of its ends the junction is not consistent with the germline gene, which may arise from a read error. This rearrangement joins TRBV6-1 to TRBJ2-7, with TRBD2 matching over 10 bases. Germline V gives CDR1 MNHNS, CDR2 SASEGT. The CDR3 is 13 residues long. The CDR3 bases are TGTGCCAGCAGTGCCGGACTAGCGGCAAGGCGCTCCTTC. As protein: CASSAGLAARRSF.

The sample holds a few counts of this clone. The chain employs TRBV5-1 and TRBJ2-1, with TRBD1 as a possible D gene (6 bases). The CDR3 is made up of 13 amino acids. Trimming pared 3 bases from V and 10 bases from J, leaving 14 bases between. Germline CDR1 is SGHRS and CDR2 is YFSETQ. The CDR3 loop reads CASSWDNRGEQFF. DNA of the CDR3: TGCGCCAGCAGCTGGGACAACCGGGGCGAGCAGTTCTTC.